This T cell receptor (beta chain) was retrieved from a study of shared clonotypes between healthy human individuals. The wider study: Aged 18 to 49, the donors were a couple of women and three men. The study's findings and limits: Sampling covered nothing but blood. Tissue TCR repertoires likely differ from those found in blood.

Trimming stripped 4 bases from V and 5 bases from J, with 17 bases between. Germline V gives CDR1 LGHNA, CDR2 YSLEER. The CDR3 runs to 15 residues. A remark on this clone: Its matching antigen is unknown.

The assay used deep level. The assay was immunoSEQ multiplex PCR, and TCRdb's table has in-frame clones only and misses some. There are about a million clones in the sample; roughly 80% occur only once, and roughly 0.82% lies in the top ten. Every one of the donors was a Caucasian adult that lived in Nashville, Tennessee. The chain uses TRBV4-3 and TRBJ1-2, with D maybe TRBD1 (6 bases). This receptor was obtained from a man aged 18 to 30 in good health. Some clones in this sample may be carry-over from other donors' samples. Sequences were obtained from memory CD4+ T cells from PBMCs. The subset here: CD45RA-negative fraction. The CDR3 here is CASSLRPGGPYGYTF. CDR3 DNA: TGCGCCAGCAGCCTCCGGCCGGGGGGCCCTTATGGCTACACCTTC.